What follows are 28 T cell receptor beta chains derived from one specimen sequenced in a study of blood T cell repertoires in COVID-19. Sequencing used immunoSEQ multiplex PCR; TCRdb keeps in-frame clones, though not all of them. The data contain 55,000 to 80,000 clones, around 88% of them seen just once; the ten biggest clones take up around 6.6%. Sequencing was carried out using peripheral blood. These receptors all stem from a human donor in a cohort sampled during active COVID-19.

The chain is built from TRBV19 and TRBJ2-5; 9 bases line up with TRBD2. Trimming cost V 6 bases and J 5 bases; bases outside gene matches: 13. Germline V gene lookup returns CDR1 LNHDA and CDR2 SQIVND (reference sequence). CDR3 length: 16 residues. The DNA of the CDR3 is TGTGCCAGTAGCCTCAGTAGCGGGAGTATCGGGGAGACCCAGTACTTC. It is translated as CASSLSSGSIGETQYF.

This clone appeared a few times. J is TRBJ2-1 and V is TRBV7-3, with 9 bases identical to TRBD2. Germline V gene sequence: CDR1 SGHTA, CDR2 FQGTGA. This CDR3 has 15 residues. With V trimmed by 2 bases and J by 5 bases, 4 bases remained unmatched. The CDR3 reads CASSLGASGNNEQFF. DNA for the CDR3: TGTGCCAGCAGCTTAGGGGCTAGCGGGAACAATGAGCAGTTCTTC.

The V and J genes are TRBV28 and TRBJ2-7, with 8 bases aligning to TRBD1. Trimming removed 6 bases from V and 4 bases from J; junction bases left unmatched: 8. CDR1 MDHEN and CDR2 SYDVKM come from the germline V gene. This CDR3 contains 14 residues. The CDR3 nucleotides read TGTGCCAGCAGACCATCCGACAGGGGTTACGAGCAGTACTTC. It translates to CASRPSDRGYEQYF.

Here the CDR3 DNA reads TGTGCCAGCAGCCAAAGGACAGGGGGTTTAGGAGGCAATCAGCCCCAGCATTTT. Protein sequence: CASSQRTGGLGGNQPQHF. V gene TRBV27 combines with J gene TRBJ1-5, with 10 nucleotides matching TRBD1. Looked up from germline, CDR1 is MNHEY and CDR2 is SMNVEV (reference sequence). CDR3 length equals 18 residues. After removal of 6 bases from V and 2 bases from J, the junction contained 13 bases not matched to a gene.

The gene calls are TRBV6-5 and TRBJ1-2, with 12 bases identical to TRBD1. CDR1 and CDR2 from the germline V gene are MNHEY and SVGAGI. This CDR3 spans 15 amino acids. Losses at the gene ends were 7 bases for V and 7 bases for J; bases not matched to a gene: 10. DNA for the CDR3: TGTGCCAGCATGGGAACGGGACAGGGGGCAGGTGGCTACACCTTC. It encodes CASMGTGQGAGGYTF.

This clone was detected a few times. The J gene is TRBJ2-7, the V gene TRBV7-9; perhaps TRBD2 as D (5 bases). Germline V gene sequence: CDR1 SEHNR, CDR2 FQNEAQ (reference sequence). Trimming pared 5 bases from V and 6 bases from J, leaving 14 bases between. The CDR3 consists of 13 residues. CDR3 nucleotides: TGTGCCAGCAGCCCCCCCGGGGATCTCGAGCAGTACTTC. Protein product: CASSPPGDLEQYF.

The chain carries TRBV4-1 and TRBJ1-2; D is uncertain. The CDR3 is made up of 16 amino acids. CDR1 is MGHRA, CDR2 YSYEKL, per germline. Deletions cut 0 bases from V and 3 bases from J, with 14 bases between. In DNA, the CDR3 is TGCGCCAGCAGCCAAGATGAGTACAGAGATTACTATGGCTACACCTTC. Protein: CASSQDEYRDYYGYTF.

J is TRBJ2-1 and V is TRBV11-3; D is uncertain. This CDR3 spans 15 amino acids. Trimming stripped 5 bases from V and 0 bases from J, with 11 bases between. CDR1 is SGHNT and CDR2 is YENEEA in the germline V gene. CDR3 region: CASSPGRSSYNEQFF. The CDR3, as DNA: TGTGCCAGCAGCCCTGGAAGGAGCTCCTACAATGAGCAGTTCTTC.

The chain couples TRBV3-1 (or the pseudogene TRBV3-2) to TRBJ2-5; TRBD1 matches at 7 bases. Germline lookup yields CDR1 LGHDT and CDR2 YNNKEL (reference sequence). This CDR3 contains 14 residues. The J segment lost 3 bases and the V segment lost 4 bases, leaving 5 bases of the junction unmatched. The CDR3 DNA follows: TGTGCCAGCAGCCGCTTCACAGGGGAAGAGACCCAGTACTTC. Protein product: CASSRFTGEETQYF.

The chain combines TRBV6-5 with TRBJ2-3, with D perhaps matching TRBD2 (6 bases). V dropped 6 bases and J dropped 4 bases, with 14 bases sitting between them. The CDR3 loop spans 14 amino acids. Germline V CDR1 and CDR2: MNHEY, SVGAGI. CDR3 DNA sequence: TGTGCCAGCAGGGAGGGTTCGGGCCCAGATACGCAGTATTTT. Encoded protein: CASREGSGPDTQYF.

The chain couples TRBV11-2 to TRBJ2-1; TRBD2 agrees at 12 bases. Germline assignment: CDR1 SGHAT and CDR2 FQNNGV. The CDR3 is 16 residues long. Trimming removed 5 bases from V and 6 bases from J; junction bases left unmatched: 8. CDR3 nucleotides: TGTGCCAGCAGCGGAAGGACTAGCGGGGTTCGCAATGAGCAGTTCTTC. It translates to CASSGRTSGVRNEQFF.

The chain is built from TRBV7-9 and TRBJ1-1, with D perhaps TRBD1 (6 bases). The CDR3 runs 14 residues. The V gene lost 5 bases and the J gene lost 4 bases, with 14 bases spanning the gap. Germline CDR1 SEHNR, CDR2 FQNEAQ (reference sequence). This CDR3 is CASSPDRFVTEAFF. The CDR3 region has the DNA TGTGCCAGCAGCCCGGACAGATTTGTCACTGAAGCTTTCTTT.

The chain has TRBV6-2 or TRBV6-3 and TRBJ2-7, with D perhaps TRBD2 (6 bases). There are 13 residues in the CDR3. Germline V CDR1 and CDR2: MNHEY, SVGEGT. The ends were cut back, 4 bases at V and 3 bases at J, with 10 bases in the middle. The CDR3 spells CASSWGVSYEQYF. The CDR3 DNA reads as TGTGCCAGCAGTTGGGGGGTGAGCTACGAGCAGTACTTC.

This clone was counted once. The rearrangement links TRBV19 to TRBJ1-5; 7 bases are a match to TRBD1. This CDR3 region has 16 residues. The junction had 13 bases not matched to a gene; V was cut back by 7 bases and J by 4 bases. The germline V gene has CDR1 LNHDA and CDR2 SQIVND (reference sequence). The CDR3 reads CASNPAWTGLNQPQHF. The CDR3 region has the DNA TGTGCCAGTAATCCAGCATGGACAGGCCTAAATCAGCCCCAGCATTTT.

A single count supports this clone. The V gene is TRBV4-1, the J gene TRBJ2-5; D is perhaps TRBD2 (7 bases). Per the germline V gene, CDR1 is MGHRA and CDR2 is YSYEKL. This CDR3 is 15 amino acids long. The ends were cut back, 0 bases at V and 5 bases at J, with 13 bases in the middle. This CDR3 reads CASSQERGRWETQYF. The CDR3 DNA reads TGCGCCAGCAGCCAAGAGCGGGGGCGATGGGAGACCCAGTACTTC.

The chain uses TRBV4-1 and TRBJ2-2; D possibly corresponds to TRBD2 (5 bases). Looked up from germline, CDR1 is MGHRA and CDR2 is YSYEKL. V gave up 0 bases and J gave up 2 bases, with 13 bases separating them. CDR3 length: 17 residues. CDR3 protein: CASSQDDGNLNTGELFF. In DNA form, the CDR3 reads TGCGCCAGCAGCCAAGACGACGGGAACCTTAACACCGGGGAGCTGTTTTTT.

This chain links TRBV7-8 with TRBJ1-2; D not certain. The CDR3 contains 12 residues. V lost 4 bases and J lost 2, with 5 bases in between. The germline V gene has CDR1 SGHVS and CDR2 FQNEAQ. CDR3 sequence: CASSWSNYGYTF. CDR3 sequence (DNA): TGTGCCAGCAGCTGGAGCAACTATGGCTACACCTTC.

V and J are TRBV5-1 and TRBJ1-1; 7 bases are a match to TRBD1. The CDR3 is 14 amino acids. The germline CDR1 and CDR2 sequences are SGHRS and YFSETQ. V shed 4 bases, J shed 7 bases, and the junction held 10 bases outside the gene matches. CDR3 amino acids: CASSVNRDRGEAFF. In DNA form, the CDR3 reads TGCGCCAGCAGCGTCAACCGGGACAGAGGTGAAGCTTTCTTT.

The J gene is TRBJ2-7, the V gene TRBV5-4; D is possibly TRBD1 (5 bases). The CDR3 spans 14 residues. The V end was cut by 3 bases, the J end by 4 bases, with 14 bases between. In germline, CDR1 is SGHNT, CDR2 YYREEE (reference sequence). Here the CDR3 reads CASSYTGSLYEQYF. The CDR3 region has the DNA TGTGCCAGCAGCTACACAGGCAGTCTTTACGAGCAGTACTTC.

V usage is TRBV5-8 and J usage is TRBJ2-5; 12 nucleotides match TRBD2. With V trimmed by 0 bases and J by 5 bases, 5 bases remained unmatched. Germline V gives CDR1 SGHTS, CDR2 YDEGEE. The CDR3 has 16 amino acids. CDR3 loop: CASSLASGGAWETQYF. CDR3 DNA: TGTGCCAGCAGCTTGGCTAGCGGGGGGGCATGGGAGACCCAGTACTTC.

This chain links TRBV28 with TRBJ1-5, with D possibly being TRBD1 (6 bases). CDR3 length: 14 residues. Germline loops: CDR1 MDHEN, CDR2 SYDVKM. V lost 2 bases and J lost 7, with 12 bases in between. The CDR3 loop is CASSLTGGSQPQHF. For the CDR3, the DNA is TGTGCCAGCAGTTTAACGGGGGGCAGCCAGCCCCAGCATTTT.

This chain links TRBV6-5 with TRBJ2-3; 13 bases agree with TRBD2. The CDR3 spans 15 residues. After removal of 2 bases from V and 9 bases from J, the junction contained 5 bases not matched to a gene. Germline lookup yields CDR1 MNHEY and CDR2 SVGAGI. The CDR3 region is CASSYGLAGETTQYF. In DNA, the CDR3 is TGTGCCAGCAGTTACGGACTAGCGGGAGAAACGACGCAGTATTTT.

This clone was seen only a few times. CDR3 protein: CASRVTINQPQHF. Here the CDR3 DNA reads TGTGCCAGCAGGGTCACTATCAATCAGCCCCAGCATTTT. The chain links TRBV2 to TRBJ1-5; D remains ambiguous. This CDR3 contains 13 residues. Germline V gene sequence: CDR1 SNHLY, CDR2 FYNNEI. V lost 6 bases and J lost 3, with 9 bases in between.

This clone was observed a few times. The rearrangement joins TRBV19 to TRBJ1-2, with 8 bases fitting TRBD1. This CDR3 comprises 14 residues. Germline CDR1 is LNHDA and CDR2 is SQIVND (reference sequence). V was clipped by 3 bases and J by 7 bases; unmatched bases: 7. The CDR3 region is CASSITGGIRGYTF. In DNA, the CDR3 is TGTGCCAGTAGTATTACAGGGGGTATTCGTGGCTACACCTTC.

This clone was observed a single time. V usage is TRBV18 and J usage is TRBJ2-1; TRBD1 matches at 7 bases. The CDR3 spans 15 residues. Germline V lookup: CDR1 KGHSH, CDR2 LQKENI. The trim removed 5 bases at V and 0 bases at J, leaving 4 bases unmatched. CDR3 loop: CASSLQGYSYNEQFF. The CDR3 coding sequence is TGTGCCAGCTCATTACAGGGGTACTCCTACAATGAGCAGTTCTTC. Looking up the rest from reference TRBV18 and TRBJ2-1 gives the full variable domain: NAGVMQNPRHLVRRRGQEARLRCSPMKGHSHVYWYRQLPEEGLKFMVYLQKENIIDESGMPKERFSAEFPKEGPSILRIQQVVRGDSAAYFCASSLQGYSYNEQFFGPGTRLTVL.

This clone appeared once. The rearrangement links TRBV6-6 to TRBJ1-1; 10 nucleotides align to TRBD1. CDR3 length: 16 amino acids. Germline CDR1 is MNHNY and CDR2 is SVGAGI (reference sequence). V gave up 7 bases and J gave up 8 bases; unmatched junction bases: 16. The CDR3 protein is CASNLRSGTGAVEAFF. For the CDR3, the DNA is TGTGCCAGCAATCTACGGTCGGGGACAGGGGCCGTGGAAGCTTTCTTT.

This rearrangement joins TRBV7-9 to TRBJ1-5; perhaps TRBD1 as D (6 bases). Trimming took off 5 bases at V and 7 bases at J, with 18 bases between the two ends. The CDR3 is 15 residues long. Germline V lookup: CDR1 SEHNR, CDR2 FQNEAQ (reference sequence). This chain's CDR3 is CASSQLGGQGQPQHF. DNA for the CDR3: TGTGCCAGCAGCCAACTGGGGGGGCAGGGGCAGCCCCAGCATTTT. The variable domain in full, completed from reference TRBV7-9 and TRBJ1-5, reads DTGVSQNPRHKITKRGQNVTFRCDPISEHNRLYWYRQTLGQGPEFLTYFQNEAQLEKSRLLSDRFSAERPKGSFSTLEIQRTEQGDSAMYLCASSQLGGQGQPQHFGDGTRLSIL.

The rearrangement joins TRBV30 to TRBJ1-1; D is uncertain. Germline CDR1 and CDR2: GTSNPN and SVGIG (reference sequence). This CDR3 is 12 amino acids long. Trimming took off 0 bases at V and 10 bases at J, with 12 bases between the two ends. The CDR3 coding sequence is TGTGCCTGGAGTGTACAAGTGGGGAGAGCTTTCTTT. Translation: CAWSVQVGRAFF.